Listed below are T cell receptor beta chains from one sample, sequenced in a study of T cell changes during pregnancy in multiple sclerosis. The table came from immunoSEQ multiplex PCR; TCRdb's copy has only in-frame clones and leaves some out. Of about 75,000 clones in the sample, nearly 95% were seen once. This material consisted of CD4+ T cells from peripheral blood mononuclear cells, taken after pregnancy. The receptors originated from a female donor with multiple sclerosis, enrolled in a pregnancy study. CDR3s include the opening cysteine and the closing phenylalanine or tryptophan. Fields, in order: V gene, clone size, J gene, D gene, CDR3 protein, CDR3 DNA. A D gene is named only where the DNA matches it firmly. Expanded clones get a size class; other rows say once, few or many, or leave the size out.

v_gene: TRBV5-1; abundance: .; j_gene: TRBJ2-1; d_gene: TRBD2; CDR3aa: CASSWGRLAAYNEQFF; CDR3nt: TGCGCCAGCAGCTGGGGCCGACTAGCGGCCTACAATGAGCAGTTCTTC
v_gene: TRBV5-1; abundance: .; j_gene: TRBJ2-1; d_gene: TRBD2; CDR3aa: CASSLSGSGSYNEQFF; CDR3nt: TGCGCCAGCAGCTTGAGCGGGAGTGGTTCCTACAATGAGCAGTTCTTC
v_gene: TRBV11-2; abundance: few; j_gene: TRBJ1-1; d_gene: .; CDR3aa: CASSPDSPEAFF; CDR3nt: TGTGCCAGCAGCCCAGACAGCCCTGAAGCTTTCTTT
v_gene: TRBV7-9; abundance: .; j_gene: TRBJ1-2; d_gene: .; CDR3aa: CASSLLQYGYTF; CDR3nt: TGTGCCAGCAGCTTATTGCAGTATGGCTACACCTTC
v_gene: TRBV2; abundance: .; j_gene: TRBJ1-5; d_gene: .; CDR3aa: CASSGAGTHYQPQHF; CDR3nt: TGTGCCAGCAGTGGAGCCGGGACACATTATCAGCCCCAGCATTTT
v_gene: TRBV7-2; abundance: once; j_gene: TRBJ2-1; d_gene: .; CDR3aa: CASRGGGEQFF; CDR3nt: TGTGCCAGCAGGGGAGGGGGTGAGCAGTTCTTC
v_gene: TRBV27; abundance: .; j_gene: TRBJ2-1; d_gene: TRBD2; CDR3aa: CASSPRTGTSGTLTGYNEQFF; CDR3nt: TGTGCCAGCAGTCCCCGCACCGGGACTAGCGGGACCCTGACTGGTTACAATGAGCAGTTCTTC
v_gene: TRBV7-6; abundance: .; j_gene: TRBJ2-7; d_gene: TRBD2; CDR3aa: CASSLEAGVSEQYF; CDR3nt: TGTGCCAGCAGCTTAGAAGCGGGAGTGAGCGAGCAGTACTTC
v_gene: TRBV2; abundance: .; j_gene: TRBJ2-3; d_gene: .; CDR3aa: CASRHSGAGPTDTQYF; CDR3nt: TGTGCCAGCAGGCACAGTGGGGCAGGACCCACAGATACGCAGTATTTT
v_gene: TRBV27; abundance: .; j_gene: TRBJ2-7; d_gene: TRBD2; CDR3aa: CASSSGLAGTYEQYF; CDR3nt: TGTGCCAGCAGTTCGGGACTAGCGGGAACCTACGAGCAGTACTTC